The entry that follows covers one TCR beta chain sequence. Its antigen is undetermined. Produced via immunoSEQ multiplex PCR; TCRdb's table is partial and in-frame only. The data contain about a million clones, around 77% of them singletons. The data stem from a study of shared clonotypes between healthy human individuals. In the study overall: Aged between 18 and 49, the donors were a couple of women and three men. Regarding the study as a whole: Sharing across four donors was highest in naive CD4 (roughly 5%) and lowest in memory CD8 (0.4%).

Free of recent acute infections or vaccinations, the donors were healthy HIV-negative adults. The V gene's germline CDR1 is SGHRS and CDR2 YFSETQ. V was pared by 3 bases and J by 4 bases, with 10 bases of the junction left unmatched. The CDR3 has 17 residues. The chain links TRBV5-1 to TRBJ2-7, with 13 bases that match TRBD2. Sequencing was performed on memory CD4+ T cells from PBMCs. Subset defined: CD45RA-negative fraction. The TCR originated in a man aged 18 to 29 in good health. Some clones in this sample may be carry-over from other donors' samples. This CDR3 reads CASSSRGPGLAGYEQYF. The CDR3 nucleotides are TGCGCCAGCAGCTCCCGAGGCCCGGGACTAGCGGGATACGAGCAGTACTTC. Drawing the rest from reference TRBV5-1 and TRBJ2-7, the complete variable domain is KAGVTQTPRYLIKTRGQQVTLSCSPISGHRSVSWYQQTPGQGLQFLFEYFSETQRNKGNFPGRFSGRQFSNSRSEMNVSTLELGDSALYLCASSSRGPGLAGYEQYFGPGTRLTVT.